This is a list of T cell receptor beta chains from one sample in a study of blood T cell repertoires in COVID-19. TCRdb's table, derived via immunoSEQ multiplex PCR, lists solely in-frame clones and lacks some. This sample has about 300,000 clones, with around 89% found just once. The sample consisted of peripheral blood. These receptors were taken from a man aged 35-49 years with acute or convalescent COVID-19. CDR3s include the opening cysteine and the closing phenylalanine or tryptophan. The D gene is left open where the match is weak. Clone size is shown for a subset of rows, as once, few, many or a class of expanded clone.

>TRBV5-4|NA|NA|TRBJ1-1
TGTGCCAGCAGCTTAAAGACAGGGAACACTGAAGCTTTCTTT
CASSLKTGNTEAFF
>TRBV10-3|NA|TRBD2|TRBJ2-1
TGTGCCATCAGTTCCGAGGCGGGGGGTATGAATGAGCAGTTCTTC
CAISSEAGGMNEQFF
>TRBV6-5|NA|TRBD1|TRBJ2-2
TGTGCCAGCAGGGGGACAGGGAACACCGGGGAGCTGTTTTTT
CASRGTGNTGELFF
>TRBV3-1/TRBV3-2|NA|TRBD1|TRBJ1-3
TGTGCCAGCAGCCCATCCCGACAGGGGGGCACTGGAAACACCATATATTTT
CASSPSRQGGTGNTIYF
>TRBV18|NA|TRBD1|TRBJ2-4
TGTGCCAGCTCACTGGGGACAGGGACAAACATTCAGTACTTC
CASSLGTGTNIQYF
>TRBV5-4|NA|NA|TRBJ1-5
TGTGCCAGCAGTTATAATAGCAATCAGCCCCAGCATTTT
CASSYNSNQPQHF
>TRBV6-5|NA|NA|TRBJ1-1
TGTGCCAGCAGTTCCCCAACAGGGAGCACTGAAGCTTTCTTT
CASSSPTGSTEAFF
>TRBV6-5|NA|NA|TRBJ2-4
TGTGCCAGCAGTCTTACTATCTTAGCCAAAAACATTCAGTACTTC
CASSLTILAKNIQYF
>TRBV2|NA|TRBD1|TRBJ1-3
TGTGCCAGCAGTACCGGACAGGGCCGCTCTGGAAACACCATATATTTT
CASSTGQGRSGNTIYF
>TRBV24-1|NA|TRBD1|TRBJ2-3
TGTGCCACCAGCGCCGGGACAGGGGGCGCAGATACGCAGTATTTT
CATSAGTGGADTQYF
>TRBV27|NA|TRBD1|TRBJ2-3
TGTGCCAGCAGTTTATCGTCGCAGGGGGCCCCAGATACGCAGTATTTT
CASSLSSQGAPDTQYF
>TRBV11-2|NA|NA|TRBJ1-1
TGTGCCAGCGTCGAAATTCAAGACATTGAAGCTTTCTTT
CASVEIQDIEAFF
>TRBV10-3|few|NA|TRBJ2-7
TGTGCCATCAGCCCCAGGTTTTCCTACGAGCAGTACTTC
CAISPRFSYEQYF
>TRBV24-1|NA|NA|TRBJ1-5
TGTGCCACCAGTGATCAGGGTCCCTTCGATCAGCCCCAGCATTTT
CATSDQGPFDQPQHF
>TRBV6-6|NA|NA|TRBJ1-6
TGTGCCAGTACAGGAAATAATTCACCCCTCCACTTT
CASTGNNSPLHF
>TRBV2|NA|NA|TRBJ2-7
TGTGCCAGCAGTGACGGGGGTTCCTGGGGCGAGCAGTACTTC
CASSDGGSWGEQYF
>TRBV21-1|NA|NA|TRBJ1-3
TGTGCCAGCAGCAAAAGGTGTACAGGGCAAACTGGAAACACCATATATTTT
CASSKRCTGQTGNTIYF
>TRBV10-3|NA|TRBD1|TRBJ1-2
TGTGCCATCAGTGCGACAGGGCATGCTGCTCGGAACTATGGCTACACCTTC
CAISATGHAARNYGYTF
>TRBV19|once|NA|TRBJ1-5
TGTGCCAGTAGTCCCGGGGGGGCAGTTCAGCCCCAGCATTTT
CASSPGGAVQPQHF
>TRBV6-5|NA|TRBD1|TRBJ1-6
TGTGCCAGCAGTCAGGGGGGTCGGCATTCACCCCTCCACTTT
CASSQGGRHSPLHF
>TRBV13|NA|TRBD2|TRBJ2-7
TGTGCCAGCAGCTTGAGTCGGGGACTAGCGGTGACCTACGAGCAGTACTTC
CASSLSRGLAVTYEQYF
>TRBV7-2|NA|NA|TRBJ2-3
TGTGCCAGCAGCTTATCGAGGACAGATACGCAGTATTTT
CASSLSRTDTQYF
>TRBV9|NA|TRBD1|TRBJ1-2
TGTGCCAGCAGCAGGACAGGGTCCAACTATGGCTACACCTTC
CASSRTGSNYGYTF
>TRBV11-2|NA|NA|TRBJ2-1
TGTGCCAGCAGCTTAACGCCGGACACCCGTCGGTCTGGTGAGCAGTTCTTC
CASSLTPDTRRSGEQFF
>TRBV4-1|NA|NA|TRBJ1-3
TGCGCCAGCAGCCTACAGGTAAACTCTGGAAACACCATATATTTT
CASSLQVNSGNTIYF
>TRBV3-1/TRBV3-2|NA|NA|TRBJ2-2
TGTGCCAGCAGCCTGGGTCGGACAGCCGGGGAGCTGTTTTTT
CASSLGRTAGELFF
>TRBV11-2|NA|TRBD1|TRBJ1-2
TGTGCCAGCAGCTGGGGGGACAGGGGGCAAAGTGGCTACACCTTC
CASSWGDRGQSGYTF
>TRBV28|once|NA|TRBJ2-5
TGTGCCAGCAGTTTGCAGTGGGGCCGGCAGGGGATGGGAGAGACCCAGTACTTC
CASSLQWGRQGMGETQYF
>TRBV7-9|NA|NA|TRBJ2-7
TGTGCCAGCAGCTTAATAGGGAACAGGGATTTTTCCTACGAGCAGTACTTC
CASSLIGNRDFSYEQYF
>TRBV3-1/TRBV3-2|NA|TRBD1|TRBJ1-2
TGTGCCAGCAGCCAAGACTGGCAGGGGGCGAACGGCTACACCTTC
CASSQDWQGANGYTF
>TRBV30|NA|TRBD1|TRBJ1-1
TGTGCCTGGAGTCGACAGGGCAGATTAAAGAACACTGAAGCTTTCTTT
CAWSRQGRLKNTEAFF
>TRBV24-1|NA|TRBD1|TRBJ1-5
TGTGCCACCAGTGACCCCAGCAGGGGGAATCAGCCCCAGCATTTT
CATSDPSRGNQPQHF
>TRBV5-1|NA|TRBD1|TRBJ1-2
TGCGCCAGCCGCGGGACAGGGGATTTCTATGGCTACACCTTC
CASRGTGDFYGYTF
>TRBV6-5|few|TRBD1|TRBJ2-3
TGTGCCAGCATTCTAACAGGGGGTCCCACAGATACGCAGTATTTT
CASILTGGPTDTQYF
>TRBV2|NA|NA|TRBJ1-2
TGTGCCAGCAGGCAGGGCATATCTATCTATGGCTACACCTTC
CASRQGISIYGYTF
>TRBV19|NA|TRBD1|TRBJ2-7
TGTGCCAGTAGTATGGGGACAGTACTTTACGAGCAGTACTTC
CASSMGTVLYEQYF
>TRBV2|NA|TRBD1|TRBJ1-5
TGTGCCAGCAGGGGGACAGGAGATCAGCCCCAGCATTTT
CASRGTGDQPQHF
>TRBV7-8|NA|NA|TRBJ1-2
TGTGCCAGCAGCCCCCTAGGGGACTATGGCTACACCTTC
CASSPLGDYGYTF
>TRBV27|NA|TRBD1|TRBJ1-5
TGTGCCAGCAGTAGCTGGACAGGGAGCAATCAGCCCCAGCATTTT
CASSSWTGSNQPQHF
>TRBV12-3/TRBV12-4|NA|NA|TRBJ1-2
TGTGCCAGCAGTACCGGACAGAGCTATGGCTACACCTTC
CASSTGQSYGYTF
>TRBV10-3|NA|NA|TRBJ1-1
TGTGCCATCAGTGACTGGAACACTGAAGCTTTCTTT
CAISDWNTEAFF
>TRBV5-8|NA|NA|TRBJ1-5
TGTGCCAGCAGCTTGGCCGTGTCAGGAAATCAGCCCCAGCATTTT
CASSLAVSGNQPQHF
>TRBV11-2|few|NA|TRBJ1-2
TGTGCCAGCAGCCTCCCAGAGGGCTATGGCTACACCTTC
CASSLPEGYGYTF
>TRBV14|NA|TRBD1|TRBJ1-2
TGTGCCAGCAGCCGAGACAGGGAAAGCTATGGCTACACCTTC
CASSRDRESYGYTF
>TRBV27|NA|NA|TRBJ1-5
TGTGCCAGCGAAAACAGAAGGTATAGCAATCAGCCCCAGCATTTT
CASENRRYSNQPQHF
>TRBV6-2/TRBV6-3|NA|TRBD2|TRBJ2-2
TGTGCCAGCACCCCTAGCGGGGGGGCCAACACCGGGGAGCTGTTTTTT
CASTPSGGANTGELFF
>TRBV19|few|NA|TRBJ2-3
TGTGCCAGTAGTATTATCCGCACAGATACGCAGTATTTT
CASSIIRTDTQYF
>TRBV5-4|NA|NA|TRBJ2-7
TGTGCCAGCAGCTTGGAAGGCGGGGGCAACTACGAGCAGTACTTC
CASSLEGGGNYEQYF